These 21 T cell receptor beta chains share one sample of origin, sequenced in a study of blood T cell repertoires in COVID-19. Data came from immunoSEQ multiplex PCR; TCRdb stores just in-frame clones and leaves some out. The sample records 350,000 to 500,000 clones, approximately 91% being singletons. Sample: PBMCs or T cells enriched from blood (not recorded which). The source is a woman between 18 and 30 years old who had been exposed to COVID-19.

The chain uses TRBV15 and TRBJ1-3; D remains unclear. Per the germline V gene, CDR1 is LNHNV and CDR2 is YYDKDF (reference sequence). The CDR3 runs to 13 residues. With 8 bases removed from V and 0 bases from J, the gap between germline ends came to 8 bases. CDR3 sequence (DNA): TGTGCCACCGCTAAAAGCTCTGGAAACACCATATATTTT. It translates to CATAKSSGNTIYF.

V gene TRBV28 combines with J gene TRBJ2-3; no firm D call. The V and J ends lost 6 bases and 4 bases respectively, with 14 bases between them. This CDR3 has 14 residues. Germline lookup yields CDR1 MDHEN and CDR2 SYDVKM. The CDR3 sequence: CASSSNLAPDTQYF. The DNA for the CDR3 is TGTGCCAGCAGCTCCAATCTTGCGCCAGATACGCAGTATTTT.

The chain joins TRBV12-5 to TRBJ2-5; a weak D match, TRBD2 (6 bases). V was trimmed by 1 base and J by 1 base, leaving 13 bases between them. This CDR3 region has 16 residues. Germline-derived CDR1 and CDR2 are LGHNT and FRNRAP. CDR3 in DNA: TGTGCTAGTGGTTTGGCCACGGTGGGGGGCCAAGAGACCCAGTACTTC. The encoded protein is CASGLATVGGQETQYF.

The V and J genes are TRBV27 and TRBJ1-2, with 10 bases identical to TRBD1. V trimming: 3 bases; J trimming: 4 bases; junction bases outside the gene matches: 5. Germline CDR1 MNHEY, CDR2 SMNVEV (reference sequence). The CDR3 sequence is 15 residues long. This CDR3 reads CASSFMTGGGYGYTF. The CDR3 coding sequence is TGTGCCAGCAGTTTCATGACAGGGGGCGGCTATGGCTACACCTTC.

This clone was counted ten times or more. The genes are TRBV5-4 and TRBJ2-1; 8 bases line up with TRBD2. Germline CDR1 reads SGHNT; CDR2 reads YYREEE (reference sequence). J gave up 9 bases and V 3 bases, and 14 bases lay outside the gene matches. The CDR3 runs to 16 residues. The CDR3 sequence is CASSSSRVAGSGEQFF. The CDR3 DNA follows: TGTGCCAGCAGCTCTTCTCGGGTAGCGGGGTCCGGTGAGCAGTTCTTC.

The rearrangement uses TRBV3-1 (or the pseudogene TRBV3-2) and TRBJ2-5; tentatively, D is TRBD1 (6 bases). The CDR3 spans 17 residues. The V gene lost 1 base and the J gene lost 0 bases, with 15 bases spanning the gap. Germline V gives CDR1 LGHDT, CDR2 YNNKEL (reference sequence). The CDR3 loop is CASSQASRDTYQETQYF. Written as DNA, the CDR3 is TGTGCCAGCAGCCAAGCTTCGAGGGACACATACCAAGAGACCCAGTACTTC.

This chain links TRBV28 with TRBJ1-5; D remains ambiguous. The CDR3 sequence is 14 residues long. From germline, CDR1 is MDHEN and CDR2 SYDVKM. V lost 10 bases to trimming and J lost 5 bases, with 18 bases between them. The CDR3 DNA follows: TGTGCCACCCACGGGTCGGCCACCGATCAGCCCCAGCATTTT. This codes for CATHGSATDQPQHF. Full variable domain (remainder filled in from reference TRBV28 and TRBJ1-5): DVKVTQSSRYLVKRTGEKVFLECVQDMDHENMFWYRQDPGLGLRLIYFSYDVKMKEKGDIPEGYSVSREKKERFSLILESASTNQTSMYLCATHGSATDQPQHFGDGTRLSIL.

The chain employs TRBV11-2 and TRBJ1-4; TRBD1 matches 8 bases. Trimming took 5 bases from V and 7 from J; bases not matched to a gene: 3. The CDR3 totals 13 residues. Germline CDR1 and CDR2: SGHAT and FQNNGV. Written as DNA, the CDR3 is TGTGCCAGCAGCCTGGGGACAGGTGAAAAACTGTTTTTT. It yields the protein CASSLGTGEKLFF.

The chain uses TRBV10-2 and TRBJ2-7; 7 bases match TRBD2. The V gene's germline CDR1 is WSHSY and CDR2 SAAADI. The CDR3 extends over 14 amino acids. With V trimmed by 6 bases and J by 1 base, 6 bases remained unmatched. CDR3 sequence: CASRGLSGSYEQYF. The CDR3 DNA sequence: TGCGCCAGCAGGGGGCTTAGCGGGTCCTACGAGCAGTACTTC.

This chain joins TRBV2 and TRBJ1-5; D is possibly TRBD1 (6 bases). The CDR3 runs to 14 residues. Trimming removed 5 bases from V and 3 bases from J, with 11 bases in between. Germline-derived CDR1 and CDR2 are SNHLY and FYNNEI. CDR3 nucleotide sequence: TGTGCCAGCAGTCATCAGGGGCACAATCAGCCCCAGCATTTT. Translating gives CASSHQGHNQPQHF. The entire variable domain, with the rest obtained from reference TRBV2 and TRBJ1-5, is as follows: EPEVTQTPSHQVTQMGQEVILRCVPISNHLYFYWYRQILGQKVEFLVSFYNNEISEKSEIFDDQFSVERPDGSNFTLKIRSTKLEDSAMYFCASSHQGHNQPQHFGDGTRLSIL.

This chain links TRBV28 with TRBJ2-3, with 16 nucleotides matching TRBD2. V gave up 3 bases and J gave up 4 bases; unmatched junction bases: 7. Germline CDR1 reads MDHEN; CDR2 reads SYDVKM. The CDR3 consists of 18 residues. CDR3 region: CASSFAGLAGGHADTQYF. CDR3 DNA sequence: TGTGCCAGCAGTTTTGCGGGACTAGCGGGGGGGCACGCAGATACGCAGTATTTT.

The chain joins TRBV19 to TRBJ2-7; 9 bases are a match to TRBD2. With V trimmed by 5 bases and J by 3 bases, 5 bases remained unmatched. Germline V lookup: CDR1 LNHDA, CDR2 SQIVND (reference sequence). The CDR3 loop spans 14 amino acids. The CDR3 DNA sequence: TGTGCCAGTAGTCCGGCTAGCGGGGACTACGAGCAGTACTTC. Translated: CASSPASGDYEQYF.

This rearrangement joins TRBV6-5 to TRBJ1-5; 7 positions match TRBD1. This CDR3 has 15 amino acids. The trim removed 6 bases at V and 2 bases at J, leaving 7 bases unmatched. CDR1 is MNHEY, CDR2 SVGAGI, per germline. The DNA of the CDR3 is TGTGCCAGCAGGAGCCAGGGGGGCGGCAATCAGCCCCAGCATTTT. Its protein is CASRSQGGGNQPQHF.

The chain recombines TRBV14 with TRBJ2-1; a possible D gene is TRBD2 (6 bases). This CDR3 has 18 amino acids. The germline gives CDR1 SGHDN, CDR2 FVKESK. The V end lost 4 bases, the J end lost 1 base, and 20 bases lay between the germline ends. The CDR3 loop is CASSRLQIGAGSYNEQFF. CDR3 DNA sequence: TGTGCCAGCAGCCGTCTACAAATTGGGGCGGGGTCCTACAATGAGCAGTTCTTC. Full variable domain (outside the CDR3, taken from reference TRBV14 and TRBJ2-1): EAGVTQFPSHSVIEKGQTVTLRCDPISGHDNLYWYRRVMGKEIKFLLHFVKESKQDESGMPNNRFLAERTGGTYSTLKVQPAELEDSGVYFCASSRLQIGAGSYNEQFFGPGTRLTVL.

This sequence joins TRBV9 and TRBJ2-7; 7 bases are a match to TRBD1. Per germline, CDR1 SGDLS and CDR2 YYNGEE. The CDR3 has 14 amino acids. V shed 0 bases and J 6 bases; nucleotides not matched to a gene: 6. The CDR3 DNA reads TGTGCCAGCAGCGTAGTAGCAGGGGGTCGCGAGCAGTACTTC. Its protein is CASSVVAGGREQYF. Looking up the rest from reference TRBV9 and TRBJ2-7 gives the full variable domain: DSGVTQTPKHLITATGQRVTLRCSPRSGDLSVYWYQQSLDQGLQFLIQYYNGEERAKGNILERFSAQQFPDLHSELNLSSLELGDSALYFCASSVVAGGREQYFGPGTRLTVT.

This sequence joins TRBV5-1 and TRBJ2-5; D gene unclear. The CDR3 has 17 amino acids. V lost 2 bases, J lost 0 bases, and 17 bases lay in between. Germline V CDR1 and CDR2: SGHRS, YFSETQ. The CDR3 bases are TGCGCCAGCAGCTTCCTCCCTTGGCTGGCGGACCAAGAGACCCAGTACTTC. It specifies CASSFLPWLADQETQYF.

A single count supports this clone. The chain uses TRBV11-2 and TRBJ2-3; unclear D gene. The germline V and J ends were trimmed by 4 bases and 2 bases, with 7 bases remaining between them. The CDR3 runs to 13 residues. Germline values: CDR1 SGHAT, CDR2 FQNNGV. The CDR3 nucleotides are TGTGCCAGCAGCTCGCTATCCACAGATACGCAGTATTTT. Translated: CASSSLSTDTQYF.

In its sample, this clone was seen once. J is TRBJ2-5 and V is TRBV7-2; D remains ambiguous. V was shortened by 2 bases and J by 5 bases, with 9 bases between the two germline ends. Germline V CDR1 and CDR2: SGHTA, FQGNSA. The length of the CDR3 is 13 residues. CDR3 nucleotide sequence: TGTGCCAGCAGCTTAAGTAGAGTGGAGACCCAGTACTTC. Protein: CASSLSRVETQYF.

The chain uses TRBV28 and TRBJ2-2; D possibly corresponds to TRBD2 (5 bases). This CDR3 region has 15 residues. Deletions cut 5 bases from V and 2 bases from J, with 12 bases between. Germline V lookup: CDR1 MDHEN, CDR2 SYDVKM. The CDR3 DNA reads as TGTGCCAGCAGTCGAGAGGACTCAAACACCGGGGAGCTGTTTTTT. Residues: CASSREDSNTGELFF.

This clone was picked up a small number of times. V and J are TRBV5-1 and TRBJ2-1; 7 bases are a match to TRBD1. V gave up 0 bases and J gave up 0 bases; unmatched junction bases: 9. The CDR3 spans 18 residues. Per germline, CDR1 SGHRS and CDR2 YFSETQ. CDR3 loop: CASSLGDRGLSSYNEQFF. CDR3 DNA sequence: TGCGCCAGCAGCTTGGGGGACAGAGGGCTCAGCTCCTACAATGAGCAGTTCTTC.

The genes are TRBV19 and TRBJ2-7, with 8 bases fitting TRBD1. CDR1 is LNHDA and CDR2 is SQIVND in the germline V gene (reference sequence). There are 15 residues in the CDR3. The V and J ends lost 2 bases and 3 bases, in that order; junction bases with no gene match: 6. The CDR3 here is CASSISSGGFYEQYF. CDR3 coding DNA: TGTGCCAGTAGTATATCGTCAGGGGGCTTCTACGAGCAGTACTTC.